This T cell receptor beta chain was sequenced in a study of T cells in tumors after PD-1 blockade. Across the study: No patient had prior checkpoint blockade, systemic immunosuppression, or radiotherapy within 4 weeks. Treatment was either pembrolizumab 200 mg every 3 weeks or cemiplimab 350 mg every 2 weeks. On average, peripheral blood gave roughly 110,000 TCR templates and 35,000 or so unique clonotypes.

V shed 3 bases and J shed 9 bases, with 12 bases lying between them. The CDR3 totals 13 residues. TCRdb's table, derived via immunoSEQ multiplex PCR, lists solely in-frame clones and lacks some. The repertoire holds over 20,000 clones, with 80% to 85% as singletons. The chain has TRBV12-3 or TRBV12-4 and TRBJ2-1; D possibly corresponds to TRBD1 (5 bases). This sample comprised PBMCs, obtained after anti-PD-1 treatment. This TCR came from a human donor with basal cell carcinoma. CDR3 nucleotide sequence: TGTGCCAGCAGTTTGGTGGGGCCGAGTGAGCAGTTCTTC. This encodes CASSLVGPSEQFF.